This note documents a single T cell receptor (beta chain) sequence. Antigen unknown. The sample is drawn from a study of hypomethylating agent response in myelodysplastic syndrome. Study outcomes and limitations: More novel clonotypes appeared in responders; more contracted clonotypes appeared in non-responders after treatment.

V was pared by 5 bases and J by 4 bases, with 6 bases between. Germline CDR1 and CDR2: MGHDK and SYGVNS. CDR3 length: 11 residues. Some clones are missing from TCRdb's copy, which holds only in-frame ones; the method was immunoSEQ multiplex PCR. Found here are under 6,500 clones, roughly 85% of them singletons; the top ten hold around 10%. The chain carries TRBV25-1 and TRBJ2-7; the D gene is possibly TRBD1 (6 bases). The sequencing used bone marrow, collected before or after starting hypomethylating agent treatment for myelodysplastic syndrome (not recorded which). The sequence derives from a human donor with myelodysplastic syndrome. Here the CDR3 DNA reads TGTGCCAGCAGTAGGGGGTACGAGCAGTACTTC. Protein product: CASSRGYEQYF.